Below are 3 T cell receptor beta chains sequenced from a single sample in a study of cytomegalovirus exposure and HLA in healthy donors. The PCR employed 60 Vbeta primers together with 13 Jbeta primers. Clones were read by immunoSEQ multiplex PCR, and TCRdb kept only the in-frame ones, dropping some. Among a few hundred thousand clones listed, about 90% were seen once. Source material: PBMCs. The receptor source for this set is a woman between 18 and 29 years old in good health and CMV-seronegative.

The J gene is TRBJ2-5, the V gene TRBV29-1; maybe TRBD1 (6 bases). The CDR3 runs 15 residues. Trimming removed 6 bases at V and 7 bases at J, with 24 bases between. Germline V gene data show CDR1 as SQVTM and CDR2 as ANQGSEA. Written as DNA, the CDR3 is TGCAGCGTCCCCAACCGGGACAACGGTTGGGGGACCCAGTACTTC. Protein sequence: CSVPNRDNGWGTQYF.

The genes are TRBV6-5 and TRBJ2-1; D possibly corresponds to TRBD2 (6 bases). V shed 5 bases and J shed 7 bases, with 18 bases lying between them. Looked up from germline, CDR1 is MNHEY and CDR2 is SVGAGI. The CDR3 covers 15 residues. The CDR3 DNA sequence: TGTGCCAGCAGTACAACGGGGGTATCAGGAAATGAGCAGTTCTTC. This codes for CASSTTGVSGNEQFF.

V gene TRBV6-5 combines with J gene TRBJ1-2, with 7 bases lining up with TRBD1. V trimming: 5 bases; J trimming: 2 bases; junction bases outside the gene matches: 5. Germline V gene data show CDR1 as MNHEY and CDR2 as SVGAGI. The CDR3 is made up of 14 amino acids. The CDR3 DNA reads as TGTGCCAGCAGTCGACAGGGTAACAACTATGGCTACACCTTC. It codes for CASSRQGNNYGYTF.